This TCR beta chain was profiled in a study of cytomegalovirus exposure and HLA in healthy donors. Study outcomes and limitations: A later analysis reportedly found fewer N-insertions in an Asian-associated ancestry cluster than the roughly 670-donor mean.

Amplification used 60 Vbeta primers and 13 Jbeta primers. Repertoires were generated with immunoSEQ multiplex PCR, while TCRdb's copy carries only in-frame clones and drops some. Of 100,000 to 150,000 clones listed, roughly 82% are singletons. The V segment lost 4 bases and the J segment 2 bases; nucleotides outside the gene matches: 6. Germline V gene data show CDR1 as SGHDT and CDR2 as YYEEEE. The CDR3 totals 15 residues. This clone came up once. Its antigen is still unknown. This chain uses TRBV5-6 with TRBJ2-7, with 10 bases matching TRBD2. The source is a human donor in good health. Sequenced material: PBMCs. CDR3 amino acids: CASSLKGLATYEQYF. DNA for the CDR3: TGTGCCAGCAGCCTGAAGGGACTAGCGACCTACGAGCAGTACTTC.